The 27 T cell receptor beta chains listed next were all sequenced from one sample in a study of siplizumab effects on memory and regulatory T cells. Generated by immunoSEQ multiplex PCR, the TCRdb table keeps only in-frame clones and is missing some. The sample has about 110,000 clones; roughly 92% are singletons. Sequencing was performed on CD4+ T cells sorted from blood. Receptors originate from a human donor in good health.

This clone was recorded only once. DNA of the CDR3: TGTGCCTCTTCATCGGCTCACACAGATACGCAGTATTTT. It is translated as CASSSAHTDTQYF. This chain uses TRBV7-3 with TRBJ2-3; D remains unclear. Deletions cut 11 bases from V and 2 bases from J, with 14 bases between. CDR3 length: 13 residues. Per germline, CDR1 SGHTA and CDR2 FQGTGA. The full variable domain, in which reference TRBV7-3 and TRBJ2-3 provide the parts outside the CDR3, is GAGVSQTPSNKVTEKGKYVELRCDPISGHTALYWYRQSLGQGPEFLIYFQGTGAADDSGLPNDRFFAVRPEGSVSTLKIQRTERGDSAVYLCASSSAHTDTQYFGPGTRLTVL.

The chain uses TRBV27 and TRBJ1-1, with D possibly TRBD1 on 5 matching bases. This CDR3 contains 15 residues. Germline CDR1 reads MNHEY; CDR2 reads SMNVEV (reference sequence). V was trimmed by 1 base and J by 5 bases, leaving 14 bases between them. In DNA form, the CDR3 reads TGTGCCAGCAGTTTATTCGGGGGGGTTGTAACTGAAGCTTTCTTT. Translated, it gives CASSLFGGVVTEAFF.

The V and J genes are TRBV25-1 and TRBJ1-1; D gene ambiguous. Trimming removed 3 bases from V and 0 bases from J, with 11 bases in between. Germline V gene data show CDR1 as MGHDK and CDR2 as SYGVNS. This CDR3 is 15 amino acids long. This CDR3 reads CASSDSPGVNTEAFF. CDR3 coding DNA: TGTGCCAGCAGTGATTCCCCGGGAGTGAACACTGAAGCTTTCTTT.

This rearrangement joins TRBV5-1 to TRBJ1-2, with D perhaps matching TRBD1 (5 bases). V was cut by 2 bases and J by 5 bases, with 10 bases left in between. The CDR3 runs to 13 residues. Per the germline V gene, CDR1 is SGHRS and CDR2 is YFSETQ. The CDR3, as DNA: TGCGCCAGCAGCTTAGAAGGGGATTATGGCTACACCTTC. It codes for CASSLEGDYGYTF.

This clone was counted once. The chain combines TRBV11-3 with TRBJ2-2; 14 bases line up with TRBD2. The CDR3 consists of 20 residues. Germline CDR1 and CDR2: SGHNT and YENEEA. The ends lost 5 bases at V and 4 bases at J; junction bases unmatched: 15. The CDR3 reads CASSPRAGLAGDWSTGELFF. CDR3 in DNA: TGTGCCAGCAGCCCAAGAGCGGGACTAGCGGGGGATTGGAGCACCGGGGAGCTGTTTTTT.

The chain recombines TRBV2 with TRBJ2-7, with a tentative D call TRBD2 (5 bases). The CDR3 runs 19 residues. Germline CDR1 SNHLY, CDR2 FYNNEI. V lost 1 base and J lost 1, with 23 bases in between. CDR3 DNA: TGTGCCAGCAGTGAAGGGTGGCTAGCACCCAATCAAACTTCCTACGAGCAGTACTTC. Protein product: CASSEGWLAPNQTSYEQYF.

This chain links TRBV5-1 with TRBJ1-5; no firm D call. The CDR3 length is 14 residues. The V end lost 2 bases, the J end lost 1 base, and 7 bases lay between the germline ends. Germline V gene lookup returns CDR1 SGHRS and CDR2 YFSETQ. CDR3 DNA sequence: TGCGCCAGCAGCTTTTGGCCGAGCAATCAGCCCCAGCATTTT. It translates to CASSFWPSNQPQHF.

V gene TRBV11-2 combines with J gene TRBJ2-7, with D hard to call. The ends were cut back, 3 bases at V and 3 bases at J, with 12 bases in the middle. The CDR3 loop spans 14 amino acids. CDR1 is SGHAT and CDR2 is FQNNGV in the germline V gene. CDR3 residues: CASSFPGFNYEQYF. DNA for the CDR3: TGTGCCAGCAGCTTCCCCGGTTTTAACTACGAGCAGTACTTC. The entire variable domain, with the rest obtained from reference TRBV11-2 and TRBJ2-7, is as follows: EAGVAQSPRYKIIEKRQSVAFWCNPISGHATLYWYQQILGQGPKLLIQFQNNGVVDDSQLPKDRFSAERLKGVDSTLKIQPAKLEDSAVYLCASSFPGFNYEQYFGPGTRLTVT.

DNA for the CDR3: TGTGCCAGCAGCCAAGATCTAGGGACCAGCAAAACCCGGTACTTC. Amino acids: CASSQDLGTSKTRYF. The chain recombines TRBV4-2 with TRBJ2-7, with D possibly being TRBD1 or TRBD2 (5 bases each). The V end lost 0 bases, the J end lost 12 bases, and 21 bases lay between the germline ends. This CDR3 comprises 15 residues. Germline V lookup: CDR1 LGHNA, CDR2 YNFKEQ.

The gene calls are TRBV18 and TRBJ2-5; no reliable D call. The CDR3 is 14 residues long. V lost 2 bases to trimming and J lost 0 bases, with 7 bases between them. Germline V gene data show CDR1 as KGHSH and CDR2 as LQKENI. The CDR3 loop is CASSPITDQETQYF. The DNA of the CDR3 is TGTGCCAGCTCACCAATCACAGACCAAGAGACCCAGTACTTC.

The chain's CDR3 is CASSFRGTSGTNTGELFF. Written as DNA, the CDR3 is TGCGCCAGCAGCTTCAGGGGGACTAGCGGGACGAACACCGGGGAGCTGTTTTTT. The J gene is TRBJ2-2, the V gene TRBV5-1; 13 bases fit TRBD2. The CDR3 loop spans 18 amino acids. The germline gives CDR1 SGHRS, CDR2 YFSETQ. J gave up 0 bases and V 2 bases, and 4 bases lay outside the gene matches.

V is TRBV7-9 and J is TRBJ1-1; the match to TRBD1 covers 9 bases. This CDR3 region has 17 residues. CDR1 and CDR2 from the germline V gene are SEHNR and FQNEAQ (reference sequence). Losses at the gene ends were 3 bases for V and 0 bases for J; bases not matched to a gene: 8. The CDR3 DNA reads TGTGCCAGCAGCTTTGGGACAGGGCACCTTTTGAACACTGAAGCTTTCTTT. It specifies CASSFGTGHLLNTEAFF.

The chain combines TRBV5-1 with TRBJ2-5; D is perhaps TRBD2 (8 bases). Germline V gives CDR1 SGHRS, CDR2 YFSETQ. Trimming shortened V by 4 bases and J by 4 bases, and 20 bases separated the two germline ends. This CDR3 is 16 amino acids long. In DNA, the CDR3 is TGCGCCAGCAGCCGTAGTCGGGACAGCGGGGGAGAGACCCAGTACTTC. It encodes CASSRSRDSGGETQYF.

V gene TRBV7-9 combines with J gene TRBJ2-5; D not certain. The CDR3 is 11 amino acids. The ends were cut back, 4 bases at V and 3 bases at J, with 3 bases in the middle. Germline-derived CDR1 and CDR2 are SEHNR and FQNEAQ (reference sequence). The CDR3 protein is CASSSEETQYF. The CDR3 coding sequence is TGTGCCAGCAGCTCCGAAGAGACCCAGTACTTC.

The V and J genes are TRBV11-2 and TRBJ1-2; D unresolved. CDR1 and CDR2 from the germline V gene are SGHAT and FQNNGV. Trimming stripped 5 bases from V and 6 bases from J, with 22 bases between. The CDR3 covers 16 residues. The CDR3 region is CASSRLTRQRANGYTF. The CDR3 nucleotides are TGTGCCAGCAGCCGGCTTACTAGACAAAGAGCGAATGGCTACACCTTC.

The rearrangement uses TRBV18 and TRBJ2-3; the D is unclear. This CDR3 is 14 amino acids long. V was pared by 2 bases and J by 2 bases, with 8 bases between. Looked up from germline, CDR1 is KGHSH and CDR2 is LQKENI. The CDR3 sequence: CASSPGSFTDTQYF. The CDR3, as DNA: TGTGCCAGCTCACCAGGGTCCTTCACAGATACGCAGTATTTT.

The chain uses TRBV2 and TRBJ1-4, with 8 nucleotides matching TRBD1. The CDR3 sequence is 15 residues long. The ends lost 6 bases at V and 4 bases at J; junction bases unmatched: 7. The germline V gene has CDR1 SNHLY and CDR2 FYNNEI. CDR3: CASRGDRGLNEKLFF. DNA for the CDR3: TGTGCCAGCAGGGGAGACAGGGGCCTTAATGAAAAACTGTTTTTT. The full variable domain, in which reference TRBV2 and TRBJ1-4 provide the parts outside the CDR3, is EPEVTQTPSHQVTQMGQEVILRCVPISNHLYFYWYRQILGQKVEFLVSFYNNEISEKSEIFDDQFSVERPDGSNFTLKIRSTKLEDSAMYFCASRGDRGLNEKLFFGSGTQLSVL.

The rearrangement joins TRBV25-1 to TRBJ2-5; tentatively, D is TRBD1 or TRBD2 (6 bases each). Deletions cut 3 bases from V and 4 bases from J, with 9 bases between. The CDR3 contains 13 residues. From germline, CDR1 is MGHDK and CDR2 SYGVNS. The CDR3 region has the DNA TGTGCCAGCAGTGATGGGGGGCGAGAGACCCAGTACTTC. As protein: CASSDGGRETQYF.

The chain has TRBV2 and TRBJ1-1; D is perhaps TRBD1 (5 bases). This CDR3 has 14 amino acids. Trimming removed 2 bases at V and 4 bases at J, with 11 bases between. Germline V lookup: CDR1 SNHLY, CDR2 FYNNEI. The CDR3 nucleotides read TGTGCCAGCAGTGAAATGGTGGGGGGCACTGAAGCTTTCTTT. Its translation: CASSEMVGGTEAFF.

The chain carries TRBV2 and TRBJ1-4, with D hard to call. CDR1 SNHLY and CDR2 FYNNEI come from the germline V gene. CDR3 length: 13 residues. V was trimmed by 4 bases and J by 4 bases, leaving 7 bases between them. The CDR3 coding sequence is TGTGCCAGCAGTGTCGATTATAATGAAAAACTGTTTTTT. As protein: CASSVDYNEKLFF.

The sample holds a few counts of this clone. This chain links TRBV5-8 with TRBJ1-2, with no clear D. Trimming took 4 bases from V and 7 from J, leaving 17 bases between them. The CDR3 loop spans 14 amino acids. Germline CDR1 and CDR2: SGHTS and YDEGEE. DNA of the CDR3: TGTGCCAGCAGCCTAGACACGGACCTGGGTGGCTACACCTTC. This gives the protein CASSLDTDLGGYTF.

V is TRBV9 and J is TRBJ2-7; no reliable D call. V lost 4 bases and J 3 bases, leaving 8 bases between the germline ends. Germline lookup yields CDR1 SGDLS and CDR2 YYNGEE. This CDR3 region has 12 residues. The CDR3 DNA reads as TGTGCCAGCAGCCCTCAAGGCTACGAGCAGTACTTC. Translated: CASSPQGYEQYF. Filled out from reference TRBV9 and TRBJ2-7, the complete variable domain reads DSGVTQTPKHLITATGQRVTLRCSPRSGDLSVYWYQQSLDQGLQFLIQYYNGEERAKGNILERFSAQQFPDLHSELNLSSLELGDSALYFCASSPQGYEQYFGPGTRLTVT.

This sequence joins TRBV29-1 and TRBJ1-1; 7 bases match TRBD1. Germline values: CDR1 SQVTM, CDR2 ANQGSEA. The CDR3 covers 13 residues. The J segment lost 6 bases and the V segment lost 3 bases, leaving 7 bases of the junction unmatched. The CDR3 DNA sequence: TGCAGCGTTGAGTCCAGGGGGACGGCTGAAGCTTTCTTT. Translated: CSVESRGTAEAFF.

This clone occurred once. The CDR3 loop reads CASSLWLTGLVGNTIYF. The CDR3 DNA reads TGTGCCAGCAGTTTATGGTTGACAGGTCTAGTTGGAAACACCATATATTTT. V gene TRBV28 combines with J gene TRBJ1-3; TRBD1 is a possible D gene (6 bases). CDR3 length: 17 residues. Trimming removed 0 bases at V and 3 bases at J, with 15 bases between. Germline V gives CDR1 MDHEN, CDR2 SYDVKM.

The chain recombines TRBV7-9 with TRBJ2-3, with D unclear. The germline V gene encodes CDR1 SEHNR and CDR2 FQNEAQ (reference sequence). The CDR3 extends over 11 amino acids. The germline V and J ends were trimmed by 5 bases and 5 bases, with 5 bases remaining between them. The CDR3 sequence: CASSIGDTQYF. CDR3 DNA sequence: TGTGCCAGCAGCATAGGAGATACGCAGTATTTT.

V usage is TRBV5-5 and J usage is TRBJ2-2, with D unresolved. This CDR3 comprises 12 residues. V lost 2 bases and J lost 3, with 2 bases in between. The germline V gene encodes CDR1 SGHKS and CDR2 YYEKEE (reference sequence). In nucleotides, the CDR3 is TGTGCCAGCAGCTTAGACACCGGGGAGCTGTTTTTT. The encoded protein is CASSLDTGELFF.

The DNA for the CDR3 is TGCGCCAGCAGTGGCGGTGGAAACACCATATATTTT. Encoded protein: CASSGGGNTIYF. The V and J genes are TRBV10-1 and TRBJ1-3, with D unresolved. The length of the CDR3 is 12 residues. Deletions cut 4 bases from V and 3 bases from J, with 4 bases between. Germline V gene sequence: CDR1 WNHNN, CDR2 SYGVQD (reference sequence).